These 8 T cell receptor beta chains share one sample of origin, sequenced in a study of vaccination effects on CD4 cells after COVID-19. Sequencing followed a ViraFEST assay step that expanded antigen-specific CD4+ T cells with viral peptide pools. The culture ran for about 11 days, and then CD4+ T cells were isolated. BNT162b2 vaccine or mRNA-1273 vaccine was given to participants in two doses. Some clones are missing from TCRdb's copy, which holds only in-frame ones; the method was immunoSEQ multiplex PCR. The data contain around 69,000 clones, about 67% of them singletons. Antigen specificity for these receptors is unknown. The starting material was CD4+ T cells from PBMCs cultured with HCoV-229E spike peptides, obtained after COVID-19 vaccination. These TCRs come from a human donor who received a COVID-19 vaccine.

The rearrangement uses TRBV19 and TRBJ2-1, with D possibly being TRBD2 (7 bases). There are 15 residues in the CDR3. With 3 bases removed from V and 8 bases from J, the gap between germline ends came to 17 bases. In germline, CDR1 is LNHDA, CDR2 SQIVND (reference sequence). CDR3 amino acids: CASSMGGGARDEQFF. The CDR3 DNA sequence: TGTGCCAGTAGTATGGGTGGGGGGGCGCGCGATGAGCAGTTCTTC.

This clone has a single count. The chain's CDR3 is CASSPKTGNPGNTIYF. CDR3 coding DNA: TGTGCCAGCAGCCCGAAAACAGGGAATCCTGGAAACACCATATATTTT. This chain joins TRBV11-2 and TRBJ1-3; weak D call: TRBD1 (6 bases). V lost 5 bases and J 2 bases, leaving 16 bases between the germline ends. Germline CDR1 is SGHAT and CDR2 is FQNNGV. This CDR3 has 16 amino acids.

This clone was counted a few times. The chain uses TRBV10-3 and TRBJ2-7, with no clear D. The CDR3 runs to 13 residues. Looked up from germline, CDR1 is ENHRY and CDR2 is SYGVKD. Trimming shortened V by 2 bases and J by 3 bases, and 8 bases separated the two germline ends. The CDR3 DNA is TGTGCCATCAGTGAGGAACGGCACTACGAGCAGTACGTC. It yields the protein CAISEERHYEQYV.

The chain is built from TRBV7-2 and TRBJ2-5; 8 bases fit TRBD1. The CDR3 is made up of 13 amino acids. The junction had 2 bases not matched to a gene; V was cut back by 4 bases and J by 4 bases. Germline V gene lookup returns CDR1 SGHTA and CDR2 FQGNSA. This chain's CDR3 is CASSSGQGETQYF. The CDR3 region has the DNA TGTGCCAGCAGCTCAGGACAGGGAGAGACCCAGTACTTC.

The V and J genes are TRBV30 and TRBJ1-4, with 11 positions matching TRBD1. This CDR3 is 15 amino acids long. V dropped 1 base and J dropped 10; count of bases not matched to a gene: 8. The V gene's germline CDR1 is GTSNPN and CDR2 SVGIG (reference sequence). The CDR3 DNA sequence: TGTGCCTGGAGTGCGTACGGGACAGGGGGGATAAAACTGTTTTTT. Its translation: CAWSAYGTGGIKLFF.

Turning to this clone: The same CDR3 is also encoded by other DNA sequences in this sample. The J gene is TRBJ1-5, the V gene TRBV12-3 or TRBV12-4, with D unresolved. The CDR3 is 13 residues long. V was cut by 2 bases and J by 4 bases, with 6 bases left in between. CDR3 in DNA: TGTGCCAGCAGTTTAAACAGTAATCAGCCCCAGCATTTT. This sequence encodes CASSLNSNQPQHF.

This clone showed up just a few times. The chain joins TRBV12-3 or TRBV12-4 to TRBJ1-1; D is unresolved. There are 13 residues in the CDR3. With 3 bases removed from V and 11 bases from J, the gap between germline ends came to 16 bases. The CDR3 is CASSFFRTGTAFF. DNA of the CDR3: TGTGCCAGCAGTTTTTTTAGGACGGGAACGGCTTTCTTT.

The DNA for the CDR3 is TGCGCCAGCAGCTTGGGGCTGGGAATGAATGAAAAACTGTTTTTT. Translation gives CASSLGLGMNEKLFF. V gene TRBV5-1 combines with J gene TRBJ1-4; D is uncertain. Per germline, CDR1 SGHRS and CDR2 YFSETQ. The V and J ends lost 0 bases and 5 bases respectively, with 11 bases between them. The CDR3 runs 15 residues. The entire variable domain, with the rest obtained from reference TRBV5-1 and TRBJ1-4, is as follows: KAGVTQTPRYLIKTRGQQVTLSCSPISGHRSVSWYQQTPGQGLQFLFEYFSETQRNKGNFPGRFSGRQFSNSRSEMNVSTLELGDSALYLCASSLGLGMNEKLFFGSGTQLSVL.